This TCR beta chain was observed in a study of blood T cell repertoires in COVID-19. The germline gives CDR1 GTSNPN, CDR2 SVGIG (reference sequence). V was trimmed by 8 bases and J by 2 bases, leaving 16 bases between them. The CDR3 extends over 14 amino acids. Sample share makes this clone medium-sized (0.01 to 0.1%). This table comes from immunoSEQ multiplex PCR, and its TCRdb copy is limited to in-frame clones, with some not included. The sample gives tens of thousands of clones, about four fifths of which show up once; over 2.5% is in the top ten. The origin of this receptor is a woman aged 60 to 75 with acute or convalescent COVID-19. Input material: peripheral blood. The chain uses TRBV30 and TRBJ1-3; no clear D gene. The CDR3, as DNA: TGTGCCGCAGGTGGCGCGTTTACTGGAAACACCATATATTTT. Residues: CAAGGAFTGNTIYF.